This T cell receptor (beta chain) was recovered during a study of PD-L1 blockade in urothelial cancer. Whole-study context: The patients had undergone anywhere from 0 to 3 prior chemotherapy regimens. Study-level findings and limits: Below-median pretreatment blood TCR clonality was associated with improved progression-free and overall survival.

The time point here: pretreatment peripheral blood. This CDR3 has 13 amino acids. Deletions cut 4 bases from V and 3 bases from J, with 7 bases between. In germline, CDR1 is MNHEY, CDR2 SVGAGI. With respect to this clone: Antigen unknown.

TCRdb's copy holds only in-frame clones and misses some; the assay was immunoSEQ multiplex PCR. The sample has about 95,000 clones; around 87% are singletons. The chain is built from TRBV6-5 and TRBJ1-3; no clear D. The sequences come from PBMCs, collected around atezolizumab (anti-PD-L1) treatment. This clonotype was sampled from a man between 60 and 75 years old with urothelial cancer. CDR3 nucleotides: TGTGCCAGCAGTTTGCAGCGTGGAAACACCATATATTTT. This translates into CASSLQRGNTIYF.